This T cell receptor (beta chain) was recorded in a study of T cell responses to AZD1222 COVID-19 vaccine. This table comes from immunoSEQ multiplex PCR, and its TCRdb copy is limited to in-frame clones, with some not included. Of about 140,000 clones listed, around 92% are singletons. CDR3 length: 15 residues. Trimming removed 4 bases at V and 5 bases at J, with 18 bases between. CDR1 and CDR2 (germline): MNHEY, SVGAGI. Study-wide points: Baseline seropositivity occurred in only a handful of AZD1222 recipients. Samples come after the peak T cell response, not at day 14.

In regard to this clone: Its antigen is unidentified.

The genes are TRBV6-5 and TRBJ2-7, with TRBD1 as a possible D gene (6 bases). The TCR was taken from an adult in good health. The sequencing used peripheral blood, collected on day 0 of AZD1222 vaccination. CDR3 residues: CASSSRGKGLNEQYF. The CDR3 bases are TGTGCCAGCAGTTCAAGGGGGAAGGGGCTTAACGAGCAGTACTTC.